This TCR beta chain was found in a study of CD8 T cells in Susac syndrome. Germline CDR1 is LGHNA and CDR2 is YNFKEQ. This CDR3 has 10 residues. V dropped 8 bases and J dropped 5 bases, with 6 bases sitting between them. With respect to this clonotype: Its antigen is not identified.

A quantity of about 0.5 to 1 ug RNA underwent reverse transcription using random hexamers. immunoSEQ multiplex PCR amplified TCR beta CDR3 across 54 Vbeta, 13 Jbeta. One entry per CDR3 protein, called by TCRdb with MiXCR from the immunoSEQ multiplex PCR reads. This sample carries approximately 180,000 distinct CDR3 sequences, roughly 95% of them seen once, and the ten largest clones take about 0.093%. Negative isolation was applied to CD8+ and CD4+ T cells, and FACS enrichment was applied to TEMRA cells. General study points: By the study's own acknowledgment, its TCR sequencing and HLA analysis included relatively few individuals.

The material sequenced was CD4+ T cells from PBMCs. This receptor was obtained from a human donor with multiple sclerosis. The chain uses TRBV4-2 and TRBJ2-5; D is ambiguous. This CDR3 reads CASRSETQYF. DNA of the CDR3: TGTGCCAGCCGCTCGGAGACCCAGTACTTC.